This T cell receptor (beta chain) was sequenced in a study of blood T cell repertoires in COVID-19. About the research overall: The origin of the acute and convalescent COVID-19 samples was the United States, Italy and Spain.

As handled by the study authors: Amplifying reference gene primers gave estimates of nucleated cell counts. Here immunoSEQ multiplex PCR was the method, and the copy in TCRdb shows in-frame clones only, minus some. V, J and clone size are taken as reported in that table, and D and trimming were inferred from the DNA itself. The data show 250,000 or so clones, 90% seen once. Participants came from roughly 25 US areas, aged about 18 to 89 years. Clinical histories supplied by participants themselves formed the basis of cohort assignment. This CDR3 comprises 18 residues. V shed 4 bases, J shed 4 bases, and the junction held 15 bases outside the gene matches. From germline, CDR1 is LGHNA and CDR2 YSLEER.

This chain links TRBV4-3 with TRBJ2-7; TRBD1 aligns across 11 bases. Sequencing used PBMCs or T cells enriched from blood (not recorded which). This clonotype originated in a woman between 25 and 40 years old with acute COVID-19. CDR3 loop: CASSREVAAGQGAYEQYF. The CDR3 nucleotides are TGCGCCAGCAGCCGAGAGGTGGCCGCAGGACAGGGGGCTTACGAGCAGTACTTC.